This TCR beta chain was identified during a study of naive and memory T cell subsets. The CDR3 is 13 amino acids. V was clipped by 5 bases and J by 2 bases, with 10 bases between them. The germline gives CDR1 LGHNA, CDR2 YNFKEQ. The SP2 primer and nested alpha and beta constant region primers amplified ligated cDNA in four rounds. TCRdb reanalysed the 5' RACE reads using MiXCR and keeps one entry per CDR3 protein. Counted here are roughly 60,000 distinct CDR3 sequences, 7.2% occurring once; the ten biggest clones make up about a tenth. A UMI-containing oligonucleotide was joined by 3' ligation to the TCR cDNA template. Whole-blood samples were 2.5 to 3 ml of peripheral blood from healthy adult volunteers. Input was about 1 to 1,100 ng of DNase-treated total RNA without cell sorting.

This TCR was recovered from a male donor in good health. The chain joins TRBV4-2 to TRBJ2-7, with D possibly being TRBD1 (6 bases). In DNA, the CDR3 is TGTGCCAGCAGCACACCAGGGGCCTACGAGCAGTACTTC. Protein: CASSTPGAYEQYF.